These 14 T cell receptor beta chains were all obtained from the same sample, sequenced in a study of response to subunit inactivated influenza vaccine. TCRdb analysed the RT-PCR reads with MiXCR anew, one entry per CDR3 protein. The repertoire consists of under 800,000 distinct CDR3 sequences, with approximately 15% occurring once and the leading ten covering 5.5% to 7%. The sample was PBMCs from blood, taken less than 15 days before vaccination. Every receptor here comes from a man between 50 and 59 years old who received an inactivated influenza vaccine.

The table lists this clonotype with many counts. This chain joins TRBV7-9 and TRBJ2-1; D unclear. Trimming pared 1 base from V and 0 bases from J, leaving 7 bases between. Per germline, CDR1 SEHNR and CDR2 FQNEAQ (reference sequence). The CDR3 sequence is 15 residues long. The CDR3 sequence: CASSLVGSSYNEQFF. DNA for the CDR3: TGTGCCAGCAGCTTAGTTGGAAGCTCCTACAATGAGCAGTTCTTC.

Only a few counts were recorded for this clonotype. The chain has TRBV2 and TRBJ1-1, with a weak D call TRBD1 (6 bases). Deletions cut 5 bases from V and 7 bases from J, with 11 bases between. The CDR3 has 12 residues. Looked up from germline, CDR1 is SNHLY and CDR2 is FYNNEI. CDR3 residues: CASSIGQNEAFF. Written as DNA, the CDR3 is TGTGCCAGCAGTATTGGACAGAATGAAGCTTTCTTT.

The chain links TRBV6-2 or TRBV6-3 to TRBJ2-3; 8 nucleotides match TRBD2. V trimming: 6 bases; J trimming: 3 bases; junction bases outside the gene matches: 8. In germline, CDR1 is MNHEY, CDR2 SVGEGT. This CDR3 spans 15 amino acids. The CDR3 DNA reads TGTGCCAGCAGGGGAGCGGGAGCGGCGACAGATACGCAGTATTTT. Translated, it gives CASRGAGAATDTQYF.

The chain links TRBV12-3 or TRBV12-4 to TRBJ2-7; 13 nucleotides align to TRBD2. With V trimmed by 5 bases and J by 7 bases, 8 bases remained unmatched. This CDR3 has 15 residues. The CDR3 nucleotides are TGTGCCAGCAGTCTACCACTAGCGGGAGGGCAGGAGCAGTACTTC. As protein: CASSLPLAGGQEQYF.

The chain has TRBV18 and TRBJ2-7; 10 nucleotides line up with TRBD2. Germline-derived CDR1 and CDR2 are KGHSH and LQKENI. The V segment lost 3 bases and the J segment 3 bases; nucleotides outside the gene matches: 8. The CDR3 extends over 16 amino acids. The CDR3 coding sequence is TGTGCCAGCTCACCCGGGACTAGCGTTATTAACTACGAGCAGTACTTC. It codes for CASSPGTSVINYEQYF.

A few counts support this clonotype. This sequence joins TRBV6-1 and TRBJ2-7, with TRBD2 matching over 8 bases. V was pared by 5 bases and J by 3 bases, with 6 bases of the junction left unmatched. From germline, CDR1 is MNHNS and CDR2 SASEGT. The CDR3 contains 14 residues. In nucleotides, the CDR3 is TGTGCCAGCAGTCTCCGGGGGGGACTCTACGAGCAGTACTTC. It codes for CASSLRGGLYEQYF.

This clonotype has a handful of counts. The CDR3 spells CASREGSGGGYEQYF. The CDR3 DNA sequence: TGTGCCAGCAGAGAGGGATCAGGCGGGGGCTACGAGCAGTACTTC. The genes are TRBV6-1 and TRBJ2-7; 7 bases line up with TRBD2. V gave up 6 bases and J gave up 3 bases; unmatched junction bases: 11. The CDR3 runs to 15 residues. Germline CDR1 reads MNHNS; CDR2 reads SASEGT.

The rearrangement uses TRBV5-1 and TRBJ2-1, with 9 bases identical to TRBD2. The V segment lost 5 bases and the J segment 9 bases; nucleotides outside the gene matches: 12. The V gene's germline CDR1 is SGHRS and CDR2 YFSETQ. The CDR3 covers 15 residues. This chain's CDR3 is CASRATSGAWGEQFF. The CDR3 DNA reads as TGCGCCAGCAGAGCGACTAGCGGCGCCTGGGGTGAGCAGTTCTTC.

In DNA, the CDR3 is TGTGCCAGCTCACCAAGGCGGGACGGCAATGAGCAGTTCTTC. This translates into CASSPRRDGNEQFF. The chain has TRBV18 and TRBJ2-1; D might be TRBD2 (6 bases). The V end was cut by 2 bases, the J end by 6 bases, with 11 bases between. Germline assignment: CDR1 KGHSH and CDR2 LQKENI. The CDR3 covers 14 residues.

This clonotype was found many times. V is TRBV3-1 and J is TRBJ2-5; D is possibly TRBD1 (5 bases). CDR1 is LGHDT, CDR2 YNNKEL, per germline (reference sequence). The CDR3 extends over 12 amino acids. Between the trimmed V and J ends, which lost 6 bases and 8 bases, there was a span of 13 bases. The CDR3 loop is CASSLKQDTQYF. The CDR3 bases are TGTGCCAGCAGTTTGAAACAGGATACCCAGTACTTC.

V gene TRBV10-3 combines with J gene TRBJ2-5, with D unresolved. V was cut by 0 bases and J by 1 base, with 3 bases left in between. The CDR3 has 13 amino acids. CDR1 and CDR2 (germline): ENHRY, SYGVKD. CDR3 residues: CAISESSQETQYF. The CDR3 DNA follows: TGTGCCATCAGTGAGTCTAGCCAAGAGACCCAGTACTTC.

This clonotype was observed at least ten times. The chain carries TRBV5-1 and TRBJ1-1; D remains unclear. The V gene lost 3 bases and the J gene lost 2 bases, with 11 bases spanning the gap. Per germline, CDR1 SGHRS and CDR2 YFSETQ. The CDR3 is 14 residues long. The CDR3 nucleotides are TGCGCCAGCAGCTCCCTTCCGGGAAACACTGAAGCTTTCTTT. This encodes CASSSLPGNTEAFF. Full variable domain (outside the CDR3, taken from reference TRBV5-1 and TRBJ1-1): KAGVTQTPRYLIKTRGQQVTLSCSPISGHRSVSWYQQTPGQGLQFLFEYFSETQRNKGNFPGRFSGRQFSNSRSEMNVSTLELGDSALYLCASSSLPGNTEAFFGQGTRLTVV.

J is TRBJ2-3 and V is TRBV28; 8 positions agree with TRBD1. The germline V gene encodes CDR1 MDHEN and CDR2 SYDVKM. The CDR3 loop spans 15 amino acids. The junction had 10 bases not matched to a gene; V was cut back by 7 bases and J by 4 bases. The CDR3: CASMLQGAYPDTQYF. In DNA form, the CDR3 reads TGTGCCAGCATGCTTCAGGGGGCTTATCCAGATACGCAGTATTTT. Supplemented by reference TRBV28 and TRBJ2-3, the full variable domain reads DVKVTQSSRYLVKRTGEKVFLECVQDMDHENMFWYRQDPGLGLRLIYFSYDVKMKEKGDIPEGYSVSREKKERFSLILESASTNQTSMYLCASMLQGAYPDTQYFGPGTRLTVL.

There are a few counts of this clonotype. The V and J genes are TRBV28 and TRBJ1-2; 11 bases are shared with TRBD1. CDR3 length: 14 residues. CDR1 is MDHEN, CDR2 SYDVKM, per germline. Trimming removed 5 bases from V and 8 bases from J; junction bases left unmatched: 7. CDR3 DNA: TGTGCCAGCAGTCCCCCTGGGACAGGGGGAGGCTACACCTTC. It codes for CASSPPGTGGGYTF.